This T cell receptor (beta chain) was observed in a study of cytomegalovirus exposure and HLA in healthy donors. Study results and caveats: Cytomegalovirus association was assigned to approximately 160 TCR beta chains. The classifier, whose performance was assessed in both the original and validation cohorts, reportedly diagnosed cytomegalovirus status with high specificity and sensitivity.

TCRdb's table, derived via immunoSEQ multiplex PCR, lists solely in-frame clones and lacks some. The sample yields some 340,000 clones, about 85% seen once. On this clone itself: Its cognate antigen is unknown.

V lost 2 bases and J lost 1, with 5 bases in between. Germline CDR1 KGHSH, CDR2 LQKENI. This CDR3 is 14 amino acids long. The sample was PBMCs. This sequence joins TRBV18 and TRBJ2-2; D gene unclear. The origin of this receptor is a woman aged 25-40 years in good health and CMV-seropositive. CDR3 sequence (DNA): TGTGCCAGCTCACCAGTCTTGAACACCGGGGAGCTGTTTTTT. As protein: CASSPVLNTGELFF.